This is a list of T cell receptor beta chains from one sample in a study of cytotoxic CD8 clonotypes in ibrutinib-treated CLL. Assay: immunoSEQ multiplex PCR; the TCRdb copy retains only in-frame clones and omits some. The sample holds about 130,000 clones, roughly 84% seen once. The sample was PBMCs, taken after 24 months of ibrutinib treatment. All receptors derive from a human donor with chronic lymphocytic leukemia. CDR3s include the opening cysteine and the closing phenylalanine or tryptophan. A D gene is named only where the DNA matches it firmly. Size tells how often a clone was seen (once, few, many) or the class of an expanded clone, and some rows leave it out.

j_gene | d_gene | v_gene | abundance | CDR3aa | CDR3nt
TRBJ1-3 | TRBD1 | TRBV19 | NA | CATRPDRGGNTIYF | TGTGCCACCCGACCTGACAGGGGTGGAAACACCATATATTTT
TRBJ2-7 | NA | TRBV6-5 | NA | CASSYQTDSSYEQYF | TGTGCCAGCAGTTACCAGACAGATAGCTCCTACGAGCAGTACTTC
TRBJ2-2 | NA | TRBV5-1 | NA | CASSASPSRGGELFF | TGCGCCAGCAGCGCCAGTCCCAGCCGGGGCGGGGAGCTGTTTTTT
TRBJ1-1 | NA | TRBV25-1 | few | CASSRQNTEAFF | TGTGCCAGCAGTCGGCAGAACACTGAAGCTTTCTTT
TRBJ2-7 | NA | TRBV6-5 | NA | CASSTASYEQYF | TGTGCCAGCAGCACGGCCTCCTACGAGCAGTACTTC
TRBJ2-2 | NA | TRBV29-1 | NA | CSALGDLTNTGELFF | TGCAGCGCCCTAGGGGACTTAACGAACACCGGGGAGCTGTTTTTT
TRBJ2-7 | NA | TRBV18 | once | CASSPRRGDYEQYF | TGTGCCAGCTCACCACGCAGGGGGGACTACGAGCAGTACTTC
TRBJ2-5 | NA | TRBV7-3 | NA | CASSLTGLGETQYF | TGTGCCAGCAGCTTAACGGGGCTGGGAGAGACCCAGTACTTC
TRBJ1-1 | NA | TRBV4-3 | NA | CASSQESVHTEAFF | TGCGCCAGCAGCCAAGAGTCAGTACACACTGAAGCTTTCTTT
TRBJ2-5 | TRBD1 | TRBV5-1 | once | CASSLASDREETQYF | TGCGCCAGCAGCTTGGCCTCCGACAGGGAAGAGACCCAGTACTTC
TRBJ2-3 | NA | TRBV28 | NA | CASSSDGPSTDTQYF | TGTGCCAGCAGTTCGGACGGACCTAGCACAGATACGCAGTATTTT
TRBJ1-4 | NA | TRBV7-2 | NA | CASSPRRDTEKLFF | TGTGCCAGCAGCCCAAGACGTGATACCGAAAAACTGTTTTTT
TRBJ1-6 | NA | TRBV7-2 | NA | CASSLNSPLHF | TGTGCCAGCAGCTTAAACTCCCCCCTCCACTTT
TRBJ2-2 | TRBD1 | TRBV7-8 | NA | CASSLRISGTGSTGELFF | TGTGCCAGCAGCTTAAGGATCTCGGGGACAGGGAGCACCGGGGAGCTGTTTTTT
TRBJ1-4 | NA | TRBV6-5 | NA | CASSYRGGNEKLFF | TGTGCCAGCAGTTACAGGGGGGGTAATGAAAAACTGTTTTTT
TRBJ1-6 | NA | TRBV30 | NA | CAWVGAAYNSPLHF | TGTGCCTGGGTTGGGGCGGCCTATAATTCACCCCTCCACTTT
TRBJ2-5 | TRBD1 | TRBV19 | NA | CASSREQGAQETQYF | TGTGCCAGTAGTAGGGAACAGGGGGCTCAAGAGACCCAGTACTTC
TRBJ2-3 | TRBD2 | TRBV5-4 | NA | CASSLASGLAGGSTDTQYF | TGTGCCAGCAGCTTGGCAAGTGGACTAGCGGGCGGGAGCACAGATACGCAGTATTTT
TRBJ1-5 | NA | TRBV7-2 | NA | CASSPSSGQLYQPQHF | TGTGCCAGCAGCCCCTCTTCAGGACAGCTGTACCAGCCCCAGCATTTT
TRBJ2-1 | TRBD2 | TRBV5-1 | NA | CASSLAVSGGPRSEQFF | TGCGCCAGCAGCTTGGCCGTCTCGGGGGGGCCTCGGAGTGAGCAGTTCTTC
TRBJ2-7 | NA | TRBV9 | NA | CASSVEVAGGADEQYF | TGTGCCAGCAGCGTAGAGGTGGCAGGGGGGGCCGACGAGCAGTACTTC
TRBJ1-2 | NA | TRBV6-5 | NA | CASSLALGYTF | TGTGCCAGCAGTCTGGCCCTAGGCTACACCTTC
TRBJ2-7 | TRBD1 | TRBV5-4 | NA | CASSFARQGDSYEQYF | TGTGCCAGCAGCTTTGCCCGACAGGGGGACTCCTACGAGCAGTACTTC
TRBJ1-6 | NA | TRBV6-1 | few | CASSEAVGIGSPLHF | TGTGCCAGCAGTGAAGCCGTCGGGATTGGTTCACCCCTCCACTTT
TRBJ1-1 | TRBD1 | TRBV7-3 | NA | CASRPRQGAAEAFF | TGTGCCAGCAGGCCCCGACAGGGGGCAGCTGAAGCTTTCTTT
TRBJ1-4 | NA | TRBV6-5 | NA | CASSYLGRAGEKLFF | TGTGCCAGCAGTTACCTCGGTAGGGCAGGAGAAAAACTGTTTTTT
TRBJ2-1 | TRBD1 | TRBV18 | NA | CASSVGTGENEQFF | TGTGCCAGCTCGGTCGGGACAGGGGAAAATGAGCAGTTCTTC
TRBJ1-4 | NA | TRBV4-1 | once | CASSQAGGGGEKLFF | TGCGCCAGCAGCCAAGCCGGGGGAGGGGGTGAAAAACTGTTTTTT
TRBJ2-7 | TRBD1 | TRBV7-3 | NA | CASSLRDRGPEQYF | TGTGCCAGCAGTTTGAGGGACAGGGGACCCGAGCAGTACTTC
TRBJ2-2 | NA | TRBV29-1 | NA | CSGSRGTGELFF | TGCAGCGGATCTCGGGGAACCGGGGAGCTGTTTTTT
TRBJ2-1 | NA | TRBV7-9 | NA | CASSLFDEQFF | TGTGCCAGCAGCTTGTTCGATGAGCAGTTCTTC
TRBJ1-5 | NA | TRBV7-8 | NA | CASSQDLNQPQHF | TGTGCCAGCAGCCAGGACCTCAATCAGCCCCAGCATTTT
TRBJ1-2 | NA | TRBV6-6 | NA | CASRPQIINYGYTF | TGTGCCAGCAGACCTCAGATAATAAACTATGGCTACACCTTC
TRBJ2-1 | TRBD1 | TRBV12-5 | NA | CASGLGRGQGEQFF | TGTGCTAGTGGTTTGGGAAGGGGGCAGGGTGAGCAGTTCTTC
TRBJ1-4 | TRBD1 | TRBV6-5 | once | CASSYPRGGGGKLFF | TGTGCCAGCAGTTACCCTCGGGGAGGGGGCGGGAAACTGTTTTTT
TRBJ2-7 | TRBD1 | TRBV4-3 | few | CASSPGTGSYEQYF | TGCGCCAGCAGCCCCGGGACAGGGTCCTACGAGCAGTACTTC
TRBJ2-1 | NA | TRBV6-5 | NA | CASTPSGAFYNEQFF | TGTGCCAGCACCCCCTCGGGGGCCTTCTACAATGAGCAGTTCTTC
TRBJ2-1 | TRBD2 | TRBV18 | NA | CASSPGIAGTYNEQFF | TGTGCCAGCTCACCTGGGATAGCGGGGACCTACAATGAGCAGTTCTTC
TRBJ2-3 | TRBD2 | TRBV9 | NA | CASSKGTSGATDTQYF | TGTGCCAGCAGCAAAGGGACTAGCGGGGCCACAGATACGCAGTATTTT
TRBJ2-3 | NA | TRBV29-1 | NA | CSDSTDTQYF | TGCAGCGATAGCACAGATACGCAGTATTTT
TRBJ2-4 | TRBD2 | TRBV7-9 | NA | CASSPSGGLAKNIQYF | TGTGCCAGCAGCCCGAGCGGGGGGCTAGCCAAAAACATTCAGTACTTC